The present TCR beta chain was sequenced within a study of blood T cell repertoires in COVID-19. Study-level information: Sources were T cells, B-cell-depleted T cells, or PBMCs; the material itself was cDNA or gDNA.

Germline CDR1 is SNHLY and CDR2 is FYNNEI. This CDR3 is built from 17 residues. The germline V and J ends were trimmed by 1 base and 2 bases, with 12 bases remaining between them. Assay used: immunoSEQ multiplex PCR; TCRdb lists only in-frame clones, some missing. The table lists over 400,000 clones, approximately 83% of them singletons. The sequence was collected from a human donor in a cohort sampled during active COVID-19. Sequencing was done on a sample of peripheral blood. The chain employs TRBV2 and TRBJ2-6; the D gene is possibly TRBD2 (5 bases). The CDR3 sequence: CASSEGRWATGANVLTF. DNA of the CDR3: TGTGCCAGCAGTGAAGGGAGGTGGGCCACTGGGGCCAACGTCCTGACTTTC.